This entry lists 2 T cell receptor beta chains sequenced from one sample in a study of blood T cell repertoires in COVID-19. This table comes from immunoSEQ multiplex PCR, and its TCRdb copy is limited to in-frame clones, with some not included. Of roughly 260,000 clones listed, roughly 87% are singletons. Input material: peripheral blood. The receptors stem from a woman aged 45-65 years who had recovered from COVID-19.

The chain carries TRBV2 and TRBJ2-7; 9 nucleotides agree with TRBD2. Unmatched junction bases numbered 8, after V lost 4 bases and J lost 7 bases. The CDR3 is 14 amino acids. Germline V lookup: CDR1 SNHLY, CDR2 FYNNEI. DNA of the CDR3: TGTGCCAGCAGTGCCCAGGGAGCGGGAGGAGAGCAGTACTTC. The encoded protein is CASSAQGAGGEQYF.

The chain has TRBV18 and TRBJ2-5, with a tentative D call TRBD1 (6 bases). The CDR3 extends over 13 amino acids. Trimming pared 5 bases from V and 2 bases from J, leaving 9 bases between. Per germline, CDR1 KGHSH and CDR2 LQKENI. The CDR3 DNA reads TGTGCCAGCTCAGTCGACAGGCAAGAGACCCAGTACTTC. Translating gives CASSVDRQETQYF.